This T cell receptor (beta chain) originates from a study of T-cell reconstitution after alpha-beta-depleted transplantation in children. Whole-study results and caveats: Several hundred graft clones that had expanded were reportedly the source of alpha-beta T cells about two months after transplant. Diversity of TCRbeta at day 60 was high in some patients, arising from surviving recipient T cells and thymic progenitors. Newly made T cells mostly supplied T-cell counts and diversity one year after transplant.

Preparation of the TCRbeta library was carried out with unique molecular identifiers. MiXCR was run by TCRdb on the PCR reads, yielding one entry per CDR3 protein. The repertoire holds about 980,000 distinct CDR3 sequences, with roughly 29% as singletons. This clonotype was seen a handful of times. Its target is unknown. The CDR3 covers 11 residues. The germline V and J ends were trimmed by 0 bases and 8 bases, with 5 bases remaining between them. The germline V gene has CDR1 LGHDT and CDR2 YNNKEL (reference sequence). The chain employs TRBV3-1 and TRBJ2-7; D call uncertain. Sample: PBMCs, mostly from graft donor cells, taken 360 days after TCRalphabeta/CD19-depleted stem cell transplant. The TCR sequence derives from a boy less than two years old who had a stem cell transplant for SCID, so the T cells may come from the graft donor. The CDR3 reads CASSQEGQQYF. In nucleotides, the CDR3 is TGTGCCAGCAGCCAAGAGGGTCAGCAGTACTTC.